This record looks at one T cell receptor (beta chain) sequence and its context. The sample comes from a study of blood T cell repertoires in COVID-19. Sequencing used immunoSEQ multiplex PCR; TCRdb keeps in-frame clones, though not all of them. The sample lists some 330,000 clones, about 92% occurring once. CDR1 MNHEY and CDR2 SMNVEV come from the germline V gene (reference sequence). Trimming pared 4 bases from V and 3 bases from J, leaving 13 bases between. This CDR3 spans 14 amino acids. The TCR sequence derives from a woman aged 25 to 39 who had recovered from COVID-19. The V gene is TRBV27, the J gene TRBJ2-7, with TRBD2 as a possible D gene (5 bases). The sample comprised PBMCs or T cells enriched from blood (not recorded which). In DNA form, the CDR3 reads TGTGCCAGCAGTTCAGAGGGCCTCGGCTACGAGCAGTACTTC. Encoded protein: CASSSEGLGYEQYF.